Reported below is one TCR beta chain. The protocol was immunoSEQ multiplex PCR, while the TCRdb copy is restricted to in-frame clones and leaves out a portion. The data hold 70,000 to 75,000 clones, with roughly nine tenths observed a single time. This record comes from a study of blood T cell repertoires in COVID-19. About the research overall: Samples taken during acute and convalescent COVID-19 were collected in the United States, Italy and Spain.

The receptor was derived from a human donor in a cohort sampled during active COVID-19. Source material: peripheral blood.

The DNA of the CDR3 is TGTGCCAGCAGCCACGGACTAGCGGGAGGCAGGGAGACCCAGTACTTC. Its translation: CASSHGLAGGRETQYF. The chain employs TRBV27 and TRBJ2-5, with TRBD2 matching over 14 bases. Germline loops: CDR1 MNHEY, CDR2 SMNVEV (reference sequence). The CDR3 consists of 16 residues. With V trimmed by 6 bases and J by 5 bases, 8 bases remained unmatched.